Presented here are 23 T cell receptor beta chains from one specimen sequenced in a study of blood T cell repertoires in COVID-19 (dated by TCRdb to about 2020). Library creation used the immunoSEQ multiplex PCR assay. TCRdb limited this immuneACCESS table to in-frame rearrangements with V and J called. A share of clones is missing; checked studies link under half to unresolved V genes, and the rest is unexplained. The sample table records about 77,000 clones; more than 60% of these occur just once. Approximately 24% of the sample goes to the ten largest clones. The sample taken for sequencing was peripheral blood. The receptors stem from a man in his 60s with acute or convalescent COVID-19.

The V and J genes are TRBV12-2 and TRBJ2-7; TRBD1, the D gene given by the table, was not confirmed from the DNA. TRBV12-2 constitutes a pseudogene. There are 14 residues in the CDR3. In DNA, the CDR3 is TGTGCAAGTCGCTTATCAGACAGCTCCTACGAGCAGTACGTC. Protein sequence: CASRLSDSSYEQYV.

J is TRBJ2-5 and V is TRBV18; perhaps TRBD2 as D (5 bases). The CDR3 runs to 13 residues. V lost 2 bases to trimming and J lost 3 bases, with 7 bases between them. Germline V gives CDR1 KGHSH, CDR2 LQKENI. CDR3 in DNA: TGTGCCAGCTCACCAGTCGGGGAAGAGACCCAGTACTTC. It is translated as CASSPVGEETQYF. Complete variable domain (other parts from reference TRBV18 and TRBJ2-5): NAGVMQNPRHLVRRRGQEARLRCSPMKGHSHVYWYRQLPEEGLKFMVYLQKENIIDESGMPKERFSAEFPKEGPSILRIQQVVRGDSAAYFCASSPVGEETQYFGPGTRLLVL.

This chain joins TRBV24-1 and TRBJ2-7, with a tentative D call TRBD1 (5 bases). CDR1 and CDR2 (germline): KGHDR, SFDVKD. Deletions cut 5 bases from V and 1 base from J, with 5 bases between. The CDR3 is made up of 12 amino acids. The CDR3, as DNA: TGTGCCACCAGTGCAGGGTCCTACGAGCAGTACTTC. This sequence encodes CATSAGSYEQYF.

Note on this clone: This sample includes further DNA sequences coding for the same CDR3. The chain carries TRBV11-3 and TRBJ1-1; possibly TRBD1 for D (5 bases). V was pared by 1 base and J by 4 bases, with 13 bases between. Germline CDR1 and CDR2: SGHNT and YENEEA. This CDR3 is built from 15 residues. The DNA for the CDR3 is TGTGCCAGCAGCTTAGGGGGGAGGGGAAGCACTGAAGCTTTCTTT. Residues: CASSLGGRGSTEAFF.

This clone has only one observation. The V and J genes are TRBV7-3 and TRBJ2-2; TRBD2 matches at 7 bases. The CDR3 length is 16 residues. CDR1 and CDR2 (germline): SGHTA, FQGTGA. V dropped 5 bases and J dropped 1; count of bases not matched to a gene: 7. CDR3 region: CASSPKSGGNTGELFF. DNA for the CDR3: TGTGCCAGCAGCCCGAAGTCGGGAGGGAACACCGGGGAGCTGTTTTTT.

The chain combines TRBV9 with TRBJ2-5; 8 bases agree with TRBD2. The germline V gene encodes CDR1 SGDLS and CDR2 YYNGEE. The V and J ends lost 0 bases and 1 base, in that order; junction bases with no gene match: 8. The CDR3 loop spans 17 amino acids. The DNA of the CDR3 is TGTGCCAGCAGCGTAGGAAGCGGGGGCACCGCCCAAGAGACCCAGTACTTC. Residues: CASSVGSGGTAQETQYF.

The chain links TRBV18 to TRBJ2-1, with TRBD1 identical over 7 bases. V lost 4 bases to trimming and J lost 9 bases; unmatched junction nucleotides: 9. This CDR3 has 14 residues. Looked up from germline, CDR1 is KGHSH and CDR2 is LQKENI. The CDR3 DNA follows: TGTGCCAGCTCACGGACAGGCGCCAGGGGTGAGCAGTTCTTC. Its protein product is CASSRTGARGEQFF.

V and J are TRBV5-1 and TRBJ2-1; 9 nucleotides line up with TRBD2. Per germline, CDR1 SGHRS and CDR2 YFSETQ. The CDR3 covers 15 residues. J gave up 7 bases and V 0 bases, and 5 bases lay outside the gene matches. The CDR3 spells CASSLGLAGANEQFF. The CDR3 bases are TGCGCCAGCAGCTTGGGGTTAGCGGGAGCGAATGAGCAGTTCTTC. The variable domain in full, with the rest retrieved from reference TRBV5-1 and TRBJ2-1, is KAGVTQTPRYLIKTRGQQVTLSCSPISGHRSVSWYQQTPGQGLQFLFEYFSETQRNKGNFPGRFSGRQFSNSRSEMNVSTLELGDSALYLCASSLGLAGANEQFFGPGTRLTVL.

The J gene is TRBJ1-2, the V gene TRBV20-1; TRBD1 is a possible D gene (5 bases). The CDR3 has 14 residues. Germline V gene data show CDR1 as DFQATT and CDR2 as SNEGSKA (reference sequence). V was cut by 3 bases and J by 8 bases, with 19 bases left in between. As DNA, the CDR3 is TGCAGTGCTAGTCCCCCAGGGAGGGGCAGAGGCTACACCTTC. Its translation is CSASPPGRGRGYTF.

The CDR3 is CASSLDAGGTDTQYF. In DNA form, the CDR3 reads TGTGCCAGCAGCTTAGACGCCGGGGGCACAGATACGCAGTATTTT. The chain recombines TRBV11-2 with TRBJ2-3; possible D gene TRBD2, 5 bases. The CDR3 extends over 15 amino acids. Trimming shortened V by 0 bases and J by 1 base, and 8 bases separated the two germline ends. Looked up from germline, CDR1 is SGHAT and CDR2 is FQNNGV.

The chain carries TRBV24-1 and TRBJ2-3; 8 bases match TRBD1. The CDR3 has 15 residues. CDR1 is KGHDR, CDR2 SFDVKD, per germline. The V gene end was trimmed by 3 bases and the J gene end by 5 bases; junction bases not matched to a gene: 6. CDR3: CATSDGAGGRDTQYF. Here the CDR3 DNA reads TGTGCCACCAGTGATGGGGCAGGGGGCCGAGATACGCAGTATTTT.

This clone was observed a few times. V usage is TRBV6-2 or TRBV6-3 and J usage is TRBJ2-3; D is possibly TRBD1 (5 bases). The germline V gene encodes CDR1 MNHEY and CDR2 SVGEGT. This CDR3 is 17 amino acids long. V lost 4 bases, J lost 2 bases, and 19 bases lay in between. The CDR3 loop is CASSSVVDTSYTDTQYF. For the CDR3, the DNA is TGTGCCAGCAGTTCTGTCGTGGACACCTCCTACACAGATACGCAGTATTTT.

In this sample, this clone turned up many times. The DNA of the CDR3 is TGTGCCAGCAAGGACGGGGGAGGACAGCCCCAGCATTTT. Translating gives CASKDGGGQPQHF. The chain is built from TRBV28 and TRBJ1-5, with D tentatively TRBD1 (5 bases). Germline CDR1 reads MDHEN; CDR2 reads SYDVKM. The CDR3 contains 13 residues. Trimming removed 7 bases at V and 7 bases at J, with 14 bases between.

The chain is built from TRBV6-1 and TRBJ1-5; D is undetermined. Trimming took 0 bases from V and 6 from J, leaving 12 bases between them. This CDR3 region has 15 residues. Germline CDR1 MNHNS, CDR2 SASEGT. In DNA, the CDR3 is TGTGCCAGCAGTGAAGCAGACGGGAATCCTCAGCCCCAGCATTTT. It specifies CASSEADGNPQPQHF.

The chain links TRBV9 to TRBJ2-3; 7 nucleotides agree with TRBD2. The CDR3 loop spans 14 amino acids. CDR1 and CDR2 from the germline V gene are SGDLS and YYNGEE. The V and J ends lost 0 bases and 4 bases, in that order; junction bases with no gene match: 2. This chain's CDR3 is CASSVAGGPDTQYF. CDR3 DNA: TGTGCCAGCAGCGTAGCGGGGGGACCAGATACGCAGTATTTT.

The chain carries TRBV6-5 and TRBJ1-2, with D unclear. CDR1 and CDR2 from the germline V gene are MNHEY and SVGAGI. The V and J ends lost 4 bases and 8 bases respectively, with 8 bases between them. This CDR3 is built from 11 residues. The CDR3 DNA follows: TGTGCCAGCAGTTTAAGCGTCGGCTACACCTTC. Translation gives CASSLSVGYTF.

The V and J genes are TRBV28 and TRBJ1-4; TRBD1 might be the D (5 bases). The germline V and J ends were trimmed by 5 bases and 5 bases, with 15 bases remaining between them. CDR3 length equals 15 residues. Germline V gene sequence: CDR1 MDHEN, CDR2 SYDVKM. This CDR3 reads CASSPPEGRNEKLFF. The CDR3 region has the DNA TGTGCCAGCAGTCCCCCTGAGGGGAGGAATGAAAAACTGTTTTTT.

A note on this clone: Sequence at one end of the junction differs from germline and may be a read error. This chain connects TRBV7-2 to TRBJ1-1, with D possibly matching TRBD1 (5 bases). CDR1 is SGHTA, CDR2 FQGNSA, per germline. The length of the CDR3 is 13 residues. DNA for the CDR3: TGTGCCAGCACCTTAGACAGGAACACTGAAGCTTTCTTT. It encodes CASTLDRNTEAFF.

This clone was counted at least ten times. The chain couples TRBV27 to TRBJ1-2; a weak D match, TRBD1 (5 bases). The V end lost 4 bases, the J end lost 0 bases, and 12 bases lay between the germline ends. The CDR3 is 15 residues long. Germline CDR1 MNHEY, CDR2 SMNVEV (reference sequence). The CDR3 spells CASSSNRRPNYGYTF. The CDR3 coding sequence is TGTGCCAGCAGTTCGAACAGGCGTCCTAACTATGGCTACACCTTC.

This clone was counted once. This chain connects TRBV5-1 to TRBJ1-3, with unresolved D. The CDR3 length is 16 residues. Germline V gene sequence: CDR1 SGHRS, CDR2 YFSETQ. The germline V and J ends were trimmed by 0 bases and 1 base, with 11 bases remaining between them. The CDR3, as DNA: TGCGCCAGCAGCTTGGACGGGTTGCCTTCTGGAAACACCATATATTTT. The encoded protein is CASSLDGLPSGNTIYF.

This clone showed up just a few times. The rearrangement joins TRBV20-1 to TRBJ1-1; tentatively, D is TRBD1 (5 bases). This CDR3 contains 11 residues. The V end was cut by 4 bases, the J end by 10 bases, with 13 bases between. Germline lookup yields CDR1 DFQATT and CDR2 SNEGSKA (reference sequence). This chain's CDR3 is CSANWGLGAFF. In DNA, the CDR3 is TGCAGTGCTAATTGGGGCTTGGGAGCTTTCTTT.

This chain links TRBV7-3 with TRBJ2-1; 7 bases align to TRBD2. J gave up 10 bases and V 4 bases, and 4 bases lay outside the gene matches. CDR1 is SGHTA and CDR2 is FQGTGA in the germline V gene. The CDR3 loop spans 12 amino acids. This CDR3 reads CASSSSGGEQFF. The CDR3 bases are TGTGCCAGCAGCTCTAGCGGCGGGGAGCAGTTCTTC.

CDR3 sequence: CASSSTSGRAETQYF. The CDR3 nucleotides are TGTGCCAGCAGCTCGACTAGCGGGAGGGCCGAAACCCAGTACTTC. This chain joins TRBV7-7 and TRBJ2-5; 14 bases map to TRBD2. The trim removed 4 bases at V and 8 bases at J, leaving 6 bases unmatched. CDR1 is SSHAT, CDR2 FNYEAQ, per germline (reference sequence). The CDR3 runs 15 residues.